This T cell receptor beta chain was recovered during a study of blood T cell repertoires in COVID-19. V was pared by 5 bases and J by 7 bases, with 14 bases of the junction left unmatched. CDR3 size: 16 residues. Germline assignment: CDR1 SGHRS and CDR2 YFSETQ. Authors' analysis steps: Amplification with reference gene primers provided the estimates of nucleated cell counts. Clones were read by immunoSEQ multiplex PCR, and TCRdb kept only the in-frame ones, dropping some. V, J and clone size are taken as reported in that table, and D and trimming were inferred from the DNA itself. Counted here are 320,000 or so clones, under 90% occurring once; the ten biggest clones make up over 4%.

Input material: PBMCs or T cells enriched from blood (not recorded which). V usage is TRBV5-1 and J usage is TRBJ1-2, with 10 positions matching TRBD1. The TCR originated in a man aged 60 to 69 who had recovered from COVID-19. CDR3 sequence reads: CASSFNRDRGRFGYTF. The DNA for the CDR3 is TGCGCCAGCAGTTTCAACCGGGACAGGGGCCGCTTTGGCTACACCTTC.